The 11 T cell receptor beta chains below all came from one sample that was sequenced in a study of beta chain features in type 1 diabetes. Their antigens are not known. Study-level findings and limits: Moderate but significant shortening of TCRB CDR3s was recorded in all four CD4+ subsets from Type 1 diabetes patients.

The study reverse transcribed the entire isolated RNA, so it sequenced expressed TCRB transcripts. Sequenced by immunoSEQ multiplex PCR; TCRdb stores in-frame clones only, minus some. The sample has a few hundred thousand clones; about 10% are singletons. What was sequenced was central memory CD4+ T cells from blood. The source of these receptors is a man aged 25 to 45 with type 1 diabetes.

This clone has just a few counts. The J gene is TRBJ2-3, the V gene TRBV5-8; 8 nucleotides align to TRBD1. CDR3 length: 13 amino acids. The V segment lost 3 bases and the J segment 11 bases; nucleotides outside the gene matches: 8. The germline CDR1 and CDR2 sequences are SGHTS and YDEGEE. The CDR3, as DNA: TGTGCCAGCAGCTGGGACAGGTGGGGTGTGCAGTATTTT. It codes for CASSWDRWGVQYF.

This chain uses TRBV7-2 with TRBJ2-7, with 10 bases lining up with TRBD2. Germline assignment: CDR1 SGHTA and CDR2 FQGNSA. This CDR3 comprises 17 residues. V dropped 1 base and J dropped 0; count of bases not matched to a gene: 6. The CDR3 DNA follows: TGTGCCAGCAGCTTAGGTCTAGCGGGAGTAGGCTCCTACGAGCAGTACTTC. Translated, it gives CASSLGLAGVGSYEQYF.

This clone showed up just a few times. CDR3 region: CASSATEYEQYF. The CDR3 region has the DNA TGTGCCAGCAGTGCGACAGAGTACGAGCAGTACTTC. This chain joins TRBV6-1 and TRBJ2-7, with a weak D call TRBD1 (5 bases). Between the trimmed V and J ends, which lost 4 bases and 4 bases, there was a span of 8 bases. This CDR3 has 12 amino acids. From germline, CDR1 is MNHNS and CDR2 SASEGT.

The chain combines TRBV5-1 with TRBJ2-2; D may be TRBD2 (5 bases). The CDR3 is made up of 15 amino acids. Trimming stripped 3 bases from V and 0 bases from J, with 9 bases between. Germline V gives CDR1 SGHRS, CDR2 YFSETQ. In DNA, the CDR3 is TGCGCCAGCAGCTCCAGCGGCCCGAACACCGGGGAGCTGTTTTTT. Protein sequence: CASSSSGPNTGELFF.

The chain combines TRBV11-2 with TRBJ2-3; 7 bases are shared with TRBD2. There are 13 residues in the CDR3. Germline CDR1 and CDR2: SGHAT and FQNNGV. Germline trimming cut 3 bases from V and 6 bases from J; bases unmatched to any gene: 3. The CDR3 protein is CASSFGLGDTQYF. The CDR3 nucleotides are TGTGCCAGCAGCTTTGGACTAGGCGATACGCAGTATTTT.

This clone occurred a few times. Other nucleotide sequences from this sample produce the same CDR3. The CDR3 DNA reads as TGCGCCAGCAGCTTGGCGGTCTCTGGGGCCAACGTCCTGACTTTC. It encodes CASSLAVSGANVLTF. The chain has TRBV5-1 and TRBJ2-6; no reliable D call. CDR1 is SGHRS and CDR2 is YFSETQ in the germline V gene. CDR3 length equals 15 residues. The V and J ends lost 0 bases and 0 bases respectively, with 4 bases between them.

This clone was observed a handful of times. The chain has TRBV11-2 and TRBJ1-5; 7 positions match TRBD1. The CDR3 has 15 residues. J was trimmed by 5 bases and V by 10 bases; bases with no gene match: 14. The germline CDR1 and CDR2 sequences are SGHAT and FQNNGV. The CDR3 DNA sequence: TGTGCCATCCCAAATCCACAGGGGCCTGATCAGCCCCAGCATTTT. It is translated as CAIPNPQGPDQPQHF.

This clone has only a few counts. This rearrangement joins TRBV9 to TRBJ2-1, with 9 bases matching TRBD1. V shed 2 bases, J shed 6 bases, and the junction held 6 bases outside the gene matches. CDR1 SGDLS and CDR2 YYNGEE come from the germline V gene. This CDR3 is built from 15 residues. CDR3 protein: CASSVDGDRVNEQFF. The DNA of the CDR3 is TGTGCCAGCAGCGTGGATGGGGACAGGGTCAATGAGCAGTTCTTC.

The chain carries TRBV7-2 and TRBJ1-2, with D tentatively TRBD1 (5 bases). The CDR3 extends over 14 amino acids. V was clipped by 5 bases and J by 3 bases, with 13 bases between them. Germline V CDR1 and CDR2: SGHTA, FQGNSA. CDR3 sequence reads: CASSPMSGDYGYTF. For the CDR3, the DNA is TGTGCCAGCAGCCCGATGTCGGGGGACTATGGCTACACCTTC.

This clone was seen repeatedly, ten times or more. The rearrangement uses TRBV27 and TRBJ2-2; the match to TRBD1 covers 7 bases. Germline CDR1 MNHEY, CDR2 SMNVEV (reference sequence). V lost 4 bases and J lost 4; bases outside the gene matches: 6. CDR3 length: 15 residues. CDR3 sequence reads: CASSWDRGSTGELFF. CDR3 coding DNA: TGTGCCAGCAGTTGGGACAGAGGTTCCACCGGGGAGCTGTTTTTT.

This clone was seen a few times. This sequence joins TRBV11-1 and TRBJ1-1; maybe TRBD1 (5 bases). This CDR3 has 14 residues. Germline CDR1 is SGHAT and CDR2 is FQDESV (reference sequence). The V and J ends lost 3 bases and 1 base respectively, with 9 bases between them. The CDR3 here is CASSFSTANTEAFF. Written as DNA, the CDR3 is TGTGCCAGCAGCTTTTCGACAGCGAACACTGAAGCTTTCTTT.